This T cell receptor (beta chain) was profiled in a study of shared clonotypes between healthy human individuals. Study outcomes and limitations: Having only a few donors restricted how much genetic and exposure-history diversity was captured. The study found 4.5% to 5% of naive CD4 clonotypes shared across a handful of donors.

A deep-level run was used for the assay. The repertoire was sequenced with immunoSEQ multiplex PCR; TCRdb's copy has only in-frame clones and lacks some. Of 1.5 million to 2.5 million clones listed, about 95% are singletons. As for this clone: The antigen is undetermined.

The naive CD8 population came from CD45RO-negative cells selected for CCR7, without terminally differentiated effector memory CD45RA+ cells. There were only Caucasian adults among the donors, and all lived in Nashville, Tennessee. Sequencing input: naive CD8+ T cells sorted from blood. The TCR sequence derives from a man between 18 and 35 years old in good health.

The CDR3 loop reads CASTATGSYEQYF. The CDR3 DNA reads as TGTGCCAGCACCGCAACGGGATCCTACGAGCAGTACTTC. J is TRBJ2-7 and V is TRBV5-6, with a possible D match to TRBD2 (5 bases). Trimming shortened V by 6 bases and J by 1 base, and 11 bases separated the two germline ends. The CDR3 extends over 13 amino acids. Per the germline V gene, CDR1 is SGHDT and CDR2 is YYEEEE.